These 3 T cell receptor beta chains were all obtained from the same sample, sequenced in a study of T cells of healthy individuals. TCRdb re-called the 5' RACE reads through MiXCR, storing one row per CDR3 protein. The table shows more than 60,000 distinct CDR3 sequences, with about 16% occurring only once. These receptor sequences come from a human donor in good health.

The chain combines TRBV9 with TRBJ2-1, with 7 bases lining up with TRBD2. The CDR3 sequence is 15 residues long. Germline V CDR1 and CDR2: SGDLS, YYNGEE. V was pared by 0 bases and J by 9 bases, with 9 bases of the junction left unmatched. CDR3 region: CASSVGGTTGGEQFF. DNA for the CDR3: TGTGCCAGCAGCGTAGGGGGGACTACGGGCGGTGAGCAGTTCTTC.

Details on this clonotype: Compared with germline, one end of the junction differs, possibly owing to a read error. The chain combines TRBV7-7 with TRBJ2-5; 7 bases are a match to TRBD1. CDR3 length equals 13 residues. Germline CDR1 reads SSHAT; CDR2 reads FNYEAQ (reference sequence). In DNA form, the CDR3 reads TGTGCTAGCAGCCCCCGACAGGGAGAGACCCAGTACTTC. Its protein product is CASSPRQGETQYF.

This clonotype showed up just a few times. V is TRBV2 and J is TRBJ2-2; 12 bases fit TRBD2. This CDR3 has 16 amino acids. Trimming cost V 7 bases and J 7 bases; bases outside gene matches: 10. The V gene's germline CDR1 is SNHLY and CDR2 FYNNEI. The CDR3 is CASTDVLAGGGGELFF. The CDR3 DNA follows: TGTGCCAGCACCGACGTACTAGCGGGGGGTGGCGGGGAGCTGTTTTTT.